This TCR beta chain was recovered during a study of T cell repertoires in cytomegalovirus infection. On the study more broadly: Indications came from public TCR beta signatures; they pointed to CMV infection and to a matching HLA type.

Via MiXCR, TCRdb re-called the reads, giving one row per CDR3 protein. The sample records about 180,000 distinct CDR3 sequences, over 13% being singletons. The study's findings and limits: The response measured ex vivo was dominated by TCR beta clonotypes (HLA-C-restricted and CMV-specific). Frequencies of public TCR beta families were cumulated, and this identified carriers of CMV plus the relevant HLA.

CDR3 length equals 16 residues. Germline V gene lookup returns CDR1 SGHAT and CDR2 FQNNGV. V lost 1 base and J lost 1, with 10 bases in between. This clonotype was counted ten times or more. Its target is unknown. Sequencing was performed on PBMCs. The source is a human donor in good health (CMV status not recorded). Some clones in this sample may be carry-over from other donors' samples. The chain links TRBV11-2 to TRBJ2-2; D ambiguous. The CDR3 spells CASSLASRQNTGELFF. CDR3 nucleotides: TGTGCCAGCAGCTTAGCATCCAGACAGAACACCGGGGAGCTGTTTTTT.